This T cell receptor (beta chain) was identified during a study of OX40 agonist ivuxolimab in advanced cancers. Study-wide context: Dose-escalation patients were diagnosed with hepatocellular carcinoma, melanoma, renal cell cancer or head and neck cancer. Averaging 60 years in age, with a range of about 20 to 90, the cohort was approximately 83% male. Points from the study as a whole: Partly responding patients at 0.1-3.0 mg/kg showed some of the smallest clonal expansion.

This clone was seen only a few times. Its antigen is unknown. Trimming removed 5 bases from V and 1 base from J, with 9 bases in between. Germline V lookup: CDR1 SGHTA, CDR2 FQGNSA. The CDR3 is 14 amino acids. Using immunoSEQ multiplex PCR, the repertoire was profiled, and TCRdb retains in-frame clones only, with some absent. The table has about 68,000 clones, 65% to 90% seen once. The chain joins TRBV7-2 to TRBJ1-5; no clear D gene. Material: CD4+ or CD8+ T cells sorted from blood, obtained in a trial of the OX40 agonist ivuxolimab. This TCR was sampled from an adult with an advanced solid tumor such as melanoma, head and neck, liver or kidney cancer. CDR3 coding DNA: TGTGCCAGCAGCAAACAACAAAGCAATCAGCCCCAGCATTTT. Residues: CASSKQQSNQPQHF.